This T cell receptor (beta chain) was sequenced for a study of T cell repertoires in cytomegalovirus infection. Study-wide results and caveats: Based on cumulative public TCR beta family frequency, carriers of CMV plus the relevant HLA were identified. What dominated the ex vivo response were HLA-C-restricted CMV-specific TCR beta clonotypes.

One entry per CDR3 protein results from TCRdb running MiXCR on the reads. The table lists 55,000 to 70,000 distinct CDR3 sequences, about 30% of them singletons. The sample holds one count of this clonotype. The antigen remains unidentified. The sequence came from a human donor in good health (CMV status not recorded). Some clones in this sample may be carry-over from other donors' samples. Sequences were obtained from PBMCs, sequenced either directly or after in vitro stimulation (not recorded which).

The CDR3 DNA reads TGTGCCAGCAGTTCCCTGGGACAGGCTGGCTATCAGCCCCAGCATTTT. Protein: CASSSLGQAGYQPQHF. This chain joins TRBV27 and TRBJ1-5, with TRBD1 identical over 8 bases. The germline CDR1 and CDR2 sequences are MNHEY and SMNVEV (reference sequence). V dropped 4 bases and J dropped 5; count of bases not matched to a gene: 10. The CDR3 is 16 amino acids.